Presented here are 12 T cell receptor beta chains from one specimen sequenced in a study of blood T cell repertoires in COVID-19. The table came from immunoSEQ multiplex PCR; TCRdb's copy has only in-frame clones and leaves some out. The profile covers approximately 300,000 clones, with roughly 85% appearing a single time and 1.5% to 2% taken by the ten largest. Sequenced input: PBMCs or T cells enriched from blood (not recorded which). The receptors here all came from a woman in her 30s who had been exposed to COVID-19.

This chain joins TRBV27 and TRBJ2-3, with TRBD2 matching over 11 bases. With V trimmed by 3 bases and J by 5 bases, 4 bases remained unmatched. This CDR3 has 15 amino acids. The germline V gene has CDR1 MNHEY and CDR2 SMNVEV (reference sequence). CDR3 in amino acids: CASSFIAGGQDTQYF. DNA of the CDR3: TGTGCCAGCAGTTTCATAGCGGGGGGGCAAGATACGCAGTATTTT.

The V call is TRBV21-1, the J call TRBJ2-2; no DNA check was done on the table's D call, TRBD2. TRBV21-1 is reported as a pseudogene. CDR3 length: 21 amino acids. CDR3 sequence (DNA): TGTGCCAGCAGCAAAGCGCTTTTGAGACTAGCGGGGGGCGACGGCACCGGGGAGCTGTTTTTT. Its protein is CASSKALLRLAGGDGTGELFF.

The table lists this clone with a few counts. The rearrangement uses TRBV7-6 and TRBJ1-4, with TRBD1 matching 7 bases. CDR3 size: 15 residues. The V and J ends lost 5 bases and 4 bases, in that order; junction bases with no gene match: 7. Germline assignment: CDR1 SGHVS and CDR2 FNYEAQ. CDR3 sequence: CASSPQQGNNEKLFF. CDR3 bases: TGTGCCAGCAGCCCCCAACAGGGGAATAATGAAAAACTGTTTTTT.

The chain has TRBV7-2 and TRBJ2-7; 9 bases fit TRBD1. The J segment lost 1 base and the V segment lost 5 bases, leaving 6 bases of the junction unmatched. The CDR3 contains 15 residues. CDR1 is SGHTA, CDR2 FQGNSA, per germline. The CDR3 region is CASSPLGQGSYEQYF. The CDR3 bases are TGTGCCAGCAGCCCTCTGGGACAGGGATCCTACGAGCAGTACTTC.

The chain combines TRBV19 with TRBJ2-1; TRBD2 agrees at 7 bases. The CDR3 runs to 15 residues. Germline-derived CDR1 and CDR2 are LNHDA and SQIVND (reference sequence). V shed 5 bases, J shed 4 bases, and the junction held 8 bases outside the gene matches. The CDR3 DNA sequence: TGTGCCAGTAGTGAAGCGGGAAGTTTTTACAATGAGCAGTTCTTC. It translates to CASSEAGSFYNEQFF.

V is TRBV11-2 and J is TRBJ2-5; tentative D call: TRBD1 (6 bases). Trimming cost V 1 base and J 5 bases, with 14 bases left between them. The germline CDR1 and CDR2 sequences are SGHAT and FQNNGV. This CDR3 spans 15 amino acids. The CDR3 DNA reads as TGTGCCAGCAGCTTAGTCACAGGGTCGGGGGAGACCCAGTACTTC. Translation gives CASSLVTGSGETQYF.

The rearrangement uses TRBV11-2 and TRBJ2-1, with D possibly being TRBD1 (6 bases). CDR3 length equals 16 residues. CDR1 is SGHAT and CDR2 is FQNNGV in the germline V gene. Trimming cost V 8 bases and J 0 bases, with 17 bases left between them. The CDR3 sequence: CASLTGQSSSYNEQFF. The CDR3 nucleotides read TGTGCCAGCTTGACAGGACAGTCGAGCTCCTACAATGAGCAGTTCTTC. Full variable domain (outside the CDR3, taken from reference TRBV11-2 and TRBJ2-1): EAGVAQSPRYKIIEKRQSVAFWCNPISGHATLYWYQQILGQGPKLLIQFQNNGVVDDSQLPKDRFSAERLKGVDSTLKIQPAKLEDSAVYLCASLTGQSSSYNEQFFGPGTRLTVL.

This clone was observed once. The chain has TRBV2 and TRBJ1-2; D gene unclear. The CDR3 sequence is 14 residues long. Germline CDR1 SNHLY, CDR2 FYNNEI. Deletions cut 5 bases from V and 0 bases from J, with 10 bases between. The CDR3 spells CASSLRTANYGYTF. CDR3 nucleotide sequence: TGTGCCAGCAGTCTCCGAACAGCTAACTATGGCTACACCTTC.

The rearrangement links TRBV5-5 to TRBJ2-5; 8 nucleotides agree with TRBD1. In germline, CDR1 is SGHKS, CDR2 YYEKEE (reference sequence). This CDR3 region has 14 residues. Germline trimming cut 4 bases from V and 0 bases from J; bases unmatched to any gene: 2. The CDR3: CASSRDRYQETQYF. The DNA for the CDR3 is TGTGCCAGCAGCCGGGACAGGTACCAAGAGACCCAGTACTTC.

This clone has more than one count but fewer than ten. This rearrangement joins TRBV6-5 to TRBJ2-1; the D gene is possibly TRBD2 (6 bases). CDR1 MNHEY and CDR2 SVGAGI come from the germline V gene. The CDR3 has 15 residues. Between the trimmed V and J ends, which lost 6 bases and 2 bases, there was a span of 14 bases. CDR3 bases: TGTGCCAGCAGCGCGGGACGGGAGACCTACAATGAGCAGTTCTTC. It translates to CASSAGRETYNEQFF.

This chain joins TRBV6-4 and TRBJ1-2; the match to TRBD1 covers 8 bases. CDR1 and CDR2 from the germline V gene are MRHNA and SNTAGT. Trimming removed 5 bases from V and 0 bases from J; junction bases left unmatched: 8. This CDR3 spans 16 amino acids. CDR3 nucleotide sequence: TGTGCCAGCAGTATGGGGACAGGCCATACTAACTATGGCTACACCTTC. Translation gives CASSMGTGHTNYGYTF.

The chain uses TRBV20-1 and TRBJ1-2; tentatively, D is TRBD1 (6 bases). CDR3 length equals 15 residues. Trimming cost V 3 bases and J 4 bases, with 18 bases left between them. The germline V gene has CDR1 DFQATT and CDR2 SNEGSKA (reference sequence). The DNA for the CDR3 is TGCAGTGCTAGTAGGTCAGGGGAGGGGAGCTATGGCTACACCTTC. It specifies CSASRSGEGSYGYTF.